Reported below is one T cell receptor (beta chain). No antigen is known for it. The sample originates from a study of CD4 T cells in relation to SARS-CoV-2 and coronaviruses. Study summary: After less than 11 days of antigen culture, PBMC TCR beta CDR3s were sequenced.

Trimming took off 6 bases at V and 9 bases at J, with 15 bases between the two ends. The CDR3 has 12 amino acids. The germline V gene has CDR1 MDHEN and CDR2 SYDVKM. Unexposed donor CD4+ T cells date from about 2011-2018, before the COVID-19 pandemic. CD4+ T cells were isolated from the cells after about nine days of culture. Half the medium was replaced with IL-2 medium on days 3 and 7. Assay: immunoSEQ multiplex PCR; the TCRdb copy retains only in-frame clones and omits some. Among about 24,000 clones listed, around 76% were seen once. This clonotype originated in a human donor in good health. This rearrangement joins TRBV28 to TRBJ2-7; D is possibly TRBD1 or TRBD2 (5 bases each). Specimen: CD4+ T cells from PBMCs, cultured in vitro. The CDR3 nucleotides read TGTGCCAGCAGCGGGGCTAGCCGATTGCAGTACTTC. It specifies CASSGASRLQYF.